The source of this TCR beta chain is a study of human T cells and chemical hapten exposure. One entry per CDR3 protein, called by TCRdb with MiXCR from the RACE reads. Here the sample spans approximately 180,000 distinct CDR3 sequences, 25% to 30% being singletons. This clonotype was seen more than once but under ten times. The time point was: pre-sensitization, week 0. Treatment: therapeutic diphenylcyclopropenone sensitization with weekly scalp DPC. Between the trimmed V and J ends, which lost 4 bases and 8 bases, there was a span of 14 bases. The CDR3 is 14 amino acids. Germline V gives CDR1 MDHEN, CDR2 SYDVKM.

The material sequenced was whole blood, taken in connection with sensitization to the hapten diphenylcyclopropenone (DPC). The V and J genes are TRBV28 and TRBJ1-4; D call uncertain. The clonotype was recovered from a woman in her thirties with alopecia areata. Some clones in this sample may be carry-over from other donors' samples. CDR3 region: CASSSDSFREKLFF. Written as DNA, the CDR3 is TGTGCCAGCAGTTCCGACTCCTTTCGGGAAAAACTGTTTTTT.